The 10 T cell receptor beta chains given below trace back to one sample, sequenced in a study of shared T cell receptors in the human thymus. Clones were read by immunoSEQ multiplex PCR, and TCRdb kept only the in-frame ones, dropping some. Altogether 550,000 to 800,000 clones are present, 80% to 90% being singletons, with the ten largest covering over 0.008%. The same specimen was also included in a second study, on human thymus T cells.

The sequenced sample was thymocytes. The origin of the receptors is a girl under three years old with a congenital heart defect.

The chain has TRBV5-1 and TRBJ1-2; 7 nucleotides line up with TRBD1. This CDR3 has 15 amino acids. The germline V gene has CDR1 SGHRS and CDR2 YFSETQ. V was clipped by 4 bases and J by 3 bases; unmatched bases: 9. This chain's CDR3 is CASSEGQDRYYGYTF. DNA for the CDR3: TGCGCCAGCAGCGAAGGACAGGACCGATACTATGGCTACACCTTC. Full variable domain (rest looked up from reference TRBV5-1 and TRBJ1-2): KAGVTQTPRYLIKTRGQQVTLSCSPISGHRSVSWYQQTPGQGLQFLFEYFSETQRNKGNFPGRFSGRQFSNSRSEMNVSTLELGDSALYLCASSEGQDRYYGYTFGSGTRLTVV.

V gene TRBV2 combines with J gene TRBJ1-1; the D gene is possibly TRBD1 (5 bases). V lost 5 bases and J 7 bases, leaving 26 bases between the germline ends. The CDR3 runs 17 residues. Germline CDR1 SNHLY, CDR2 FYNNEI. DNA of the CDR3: TGTGCCAGCAGTCTACCGGGTGGGGCGAATCGTTTAGGTGAAGCTTTCTTT. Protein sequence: CASSLPGGANRLGEAFF.

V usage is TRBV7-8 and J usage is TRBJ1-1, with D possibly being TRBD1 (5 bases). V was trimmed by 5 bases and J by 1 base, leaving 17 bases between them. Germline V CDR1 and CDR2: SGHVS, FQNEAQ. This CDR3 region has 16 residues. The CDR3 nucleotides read TGTGCCAGCAGCCCAGTTGGGGGGGATGGGAACACTGAAGCTTTCTTT. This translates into CASSPVGGDGNTEAFF.

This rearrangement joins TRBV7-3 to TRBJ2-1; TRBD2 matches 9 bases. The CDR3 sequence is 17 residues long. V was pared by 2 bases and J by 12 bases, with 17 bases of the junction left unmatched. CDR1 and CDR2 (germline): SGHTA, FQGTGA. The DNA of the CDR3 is TGTGCCAGCAGCTTAGGCCCGACTAGCGGACCCAACTGGGGGCAGTTCTTC. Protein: CASSLGPTSGPNWGQFF.

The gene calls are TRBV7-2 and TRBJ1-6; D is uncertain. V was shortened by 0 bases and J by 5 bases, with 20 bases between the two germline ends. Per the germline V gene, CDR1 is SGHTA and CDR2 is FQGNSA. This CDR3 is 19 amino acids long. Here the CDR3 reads CASSLAGIFGRMDNSPLHF. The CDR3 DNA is TGTGCCAGCAGCTTAGCGGGGATTTTCGGGAGGATGGATAATTCACCCCTCCACTTT.

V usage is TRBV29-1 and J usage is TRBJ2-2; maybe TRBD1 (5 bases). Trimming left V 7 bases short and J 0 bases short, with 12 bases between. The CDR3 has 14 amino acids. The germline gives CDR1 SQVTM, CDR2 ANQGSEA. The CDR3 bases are TGCAGCGCAGGGAACAGGACGAACACCGGGGAGCTGTTTTTT. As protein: CSAGNRTNTGELFF.

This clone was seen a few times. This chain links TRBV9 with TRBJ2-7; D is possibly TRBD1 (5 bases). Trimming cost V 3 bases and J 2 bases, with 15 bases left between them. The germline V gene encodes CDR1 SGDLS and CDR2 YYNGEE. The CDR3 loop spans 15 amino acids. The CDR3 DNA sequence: TGTGCCAGCAGCGAGGGGCCCGGGCCTGCCTACGAGCAGTACTTC. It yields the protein CASSEGPGPAYEQYF.

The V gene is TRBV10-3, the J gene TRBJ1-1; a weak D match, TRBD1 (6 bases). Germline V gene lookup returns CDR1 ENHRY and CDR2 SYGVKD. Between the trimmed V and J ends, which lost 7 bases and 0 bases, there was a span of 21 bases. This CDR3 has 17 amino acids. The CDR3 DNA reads TGTGCCATCACCCGGGGCAGGGGTACTGTAATGAACACTGAAGCTTTCTTT. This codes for CAITRGRGTVMNTEAFF.

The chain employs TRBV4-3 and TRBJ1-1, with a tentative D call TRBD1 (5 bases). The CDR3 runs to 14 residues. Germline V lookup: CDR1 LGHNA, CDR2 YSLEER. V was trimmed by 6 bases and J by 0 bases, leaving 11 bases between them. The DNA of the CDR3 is TGCGCCAGCAGTCTCGACAGTTTGAACACTGAAGCTTTCTTT. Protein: CASSLDSLNTEAFF.

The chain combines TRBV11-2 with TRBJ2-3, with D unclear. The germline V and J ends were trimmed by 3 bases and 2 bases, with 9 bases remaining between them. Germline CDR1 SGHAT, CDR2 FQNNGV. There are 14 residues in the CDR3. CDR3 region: CASSLVYYTDTQYF. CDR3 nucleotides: TGTGCCAGCAGCTTGGTCTATTACACAGATACGCAGTATTTT.